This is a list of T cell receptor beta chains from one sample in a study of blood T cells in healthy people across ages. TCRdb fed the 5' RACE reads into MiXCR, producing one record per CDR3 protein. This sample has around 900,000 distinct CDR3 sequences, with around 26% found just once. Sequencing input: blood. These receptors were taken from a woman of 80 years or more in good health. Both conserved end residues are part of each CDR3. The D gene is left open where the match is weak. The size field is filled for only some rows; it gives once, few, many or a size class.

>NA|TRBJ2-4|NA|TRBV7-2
CASSLKSIGTNIQYF
TGTGCCAGCAGCTTAAAGTCGATAGGGACCAACATTCAGTACTTC
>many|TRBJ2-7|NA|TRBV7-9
CASSTLIRGEPNYEQYF
TGTGCCAGCAGCACGCTAATCAGGGGGGAACCGAACTACGAGCAGTACTTC
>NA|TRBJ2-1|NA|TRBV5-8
CASSIYHEQFF
TGTGCCAGCAGTATATACCATGAGCAGTTCTTC
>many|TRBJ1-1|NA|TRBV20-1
CSARTGSMNTEAFF
TGCAGTGCTAGAACGGGCAGCATGAACACTGAAGCTTTCTTT
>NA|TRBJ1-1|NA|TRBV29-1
CSVARSAMNTEAFF
TGCAGCGTTGCCAGGTCCGCAATGAACACTGAAGCTTTCTTT
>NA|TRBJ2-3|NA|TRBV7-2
CARSSRPGGTDTQYF
TGTGCCAGAAGCTCCCGACCAGGGGGCACAGATACGCAGTATTTT
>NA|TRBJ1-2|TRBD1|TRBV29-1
CSARTGGADGYTF
TGCAGCGCGCGGACAGGGGGCGCGGATGGCTACACCTTC
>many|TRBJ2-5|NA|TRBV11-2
CASSLGGYPGETQYF
TGTGCCAGCAGCTTAGGGGGCTACCCCGGAGAGACCCAGTACTTC
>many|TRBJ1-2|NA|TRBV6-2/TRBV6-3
CASTGPFYGYTF
TGTGCCAGTACCGGACCGTTCTATGGCTACACCTTC
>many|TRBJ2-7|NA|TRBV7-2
CASSLAPGTWQLYEQYF
TGTGCCAGCAGCTTAGCACCCGGGACTTGGCAGCTTTACGAGCAGTACTTC
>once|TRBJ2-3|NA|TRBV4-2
CASSQDARVSTDTQYF
TGTGCCAGCAGCCAAGATGCACGGGTCAGCACAGATACGCAGTATTTT
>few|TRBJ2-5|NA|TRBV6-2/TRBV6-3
CASYVRGEGPEQYF
TGTGCCAGCTATGTCAGGGGGGAAGGGCCTGAGCAGTACTTC
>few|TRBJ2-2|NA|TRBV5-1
CASSLSWFTEELFF
TGCGCCAGCAGCTTGTCGTGGTTCACCGAGGAGCTGTTTTTT
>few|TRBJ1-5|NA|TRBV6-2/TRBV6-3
CASGRQEQPQHF
TGTGCCAGCGGCCGACAGGAGCAGCCCCAGCATTTT
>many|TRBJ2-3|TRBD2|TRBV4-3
CASSLGASGGAHTQYF
TGCGCCAGCAGCCTCGGGGCTAGCGGGGGGGCTCATACGCAGTATTTT
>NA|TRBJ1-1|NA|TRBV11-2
CASSLLLVLGTEAFF
TGTGCCAGCAGCTTACTACTCGTGCTGGGCACTGAAGCTTTCTTT